This TCR beta chain originates from a study of blood T cell repertoires in COVID-19. Study in general: Samples of COVID-19 (acute and convalescent) were obtained from the United States, Italy and Spain. PBMCs, B-cell-depleted T cells, or T cells were the source of the cDNA or gDNA that made up the material.

The V gene lost 4 bases and the J gene lost 1 base, with 16 bases spanning the gap. The CDR3 has 16 residues. Germline values: CDR1 SGHTA, CDR2 FQGNSA. Original methodology: Scientists estimated how many nucleated cells there were by amplifying reference gene primers. The protocol was immunoSEQ multiplex PCR, while the TCRdb copy is restricted to in-frame clones and leaves out a portion. V and J calls and clone size are copied from that table; D and trimming were computed from the DNA. The repertoire holds roughly 90,000 clones, with 85% to 90% as singletons. The chain carries TRBV7-2 and TRBJ2-5; TRBD2 is a possible D gene (6 bases). The TCR was taken from an elderly woman with active COVID-19. Sequencing input: peripheral blood. CDR3 residues: CASSSQPGTFQETQYF. CDR3 DNA sequence: TGTGCCAGCAGCTCCCAACCCGGGACTTTCCAAGAGACCCAGTACTTC.